One sample yielded the 27 T cell receptor beta chains listed below, sequenced in a study of response to subunit inactivated influenza vaccine. TCRdb fed the RT-PCR reads into MiXCR, producing one record per CDR3 protein. The data contain around 710,000 distinct CDR3 sequences, about 15% of them singletons. The sequenced sample was PBMCs from blood, obtained 14 to 15 days before vaccination. These receptors were obtained from a man aged 45 to 65 who received an inactivated influenza vaccine.

The chain combines TRBV11-2 with TRBJ2-7; D uncertain. This CDR3 contains 13 residues. Looked up from germline, CDR1 is SGHAT and CDR2 is FQNNGV. Trimming stripped 1 base from V and 4 bases from J, with 8 bases between. CDR3 loop: CASSLVHQYEQYF. The CDR3 nucleotides are TGTGCCAGCAGCTTAGTCCATCAATACGAGCAGTACTTC.

In this sample, this clonotype turned up a few times. This chain connects TRBV5-1 to TRBJ1-1, with D perhaps matching TRBD1 (6 bases). This CDR3 spans 16 amino acids. CDR1 and CDR2 from the germline V gene are SGHRS and YFSETQ. Trimming took off 0 bases at V and 9 bases at J, with 21 bases between the two ends. The CDR3 protein is CASSLVLVGGEAKAFF. The DNA for the CDR3 is TGCGCCAGCAGCTTGGTCCTGGTAGGGGGGGAGGCGAAAGCTTTCTTT.

The CDR3 loop reads CASSQSERNTEAFF. In nucleotides, the CDR3 is TGCGCCAGCAGCCAGTCGGAGAGAAACACTGAAGCTTTCTTT. The chain is built from TRBV4-1 and TRBJ1-1; D gene unclear. The CDR3 is 14 residues long. V was clipped by 3 bases and J by 2 bases, with 10 bases between them. Germline assignment: CDR1 MGHRA and CDR2 YSYEKL.

Ten or more counts support this clonotype. The J gene is TRBJ2-1, the V gene TRBV11-3; 9 bases line up with TRBD2. Germline-derived CDR1 and CDR2 are SGHNT and YENEEA. The CDR3 is 15 residues long. Trimming took 1 base from V and 7 from J; bases not matched to a gene: 5. The CDR3 sequence is CASSLGSGGANEQFF. Written as DNA, the CDR3 is TGTGCCAGCAGCTTAGGTAGCGGGGGAGCAAATGAGCAGTTCTTC. Supplemented by reference TRBV11-3 and TRBJ2-1, the full variable domain reads EAGVVQSPRYKIIEKKQPVAFWCNPISGHNTLYWYLQNLGQGPELLIRYENEEAVDDSQLPKDRFSAERLKGVDSTLKIQPAELGDSAVYLCASSLGSGGANEQFFGPGTRLTVL.

The V call is TRBV6-2 or TRBV6-3, the J call TRBJ2-1, with D perhaps matching TRBD1 or TRBD2 (5 bases each). Deletions cut 2 bases from V and 3 bases from J, with 14 bases between. Per germline, CDR1 MNHEY and CDR2 SVGEGT. The CDR3 has 16 amino acids. This chain's CDR3 is CASSYPLGGFYNEQFF. The DNA for the CDR3 is TGTGCCAGCAGTTACCCCCTTGGGGGATTCTACAATGAGCAGTTCTTC.

This clonotype turned up a few times. The rearrangement uses TRBV5-6 and TRBJ2-3; perhaps TRBD1 as D (6 bases). This CDR3 is 18 amino acids long. V dropped 2 bases and J dropped 0 bases, with 19 bases sitting between them. The germline V gene encodes CDR1 SGHDT and CDR2 YYEEEE. The CDR3 DNA sequence: TGTGCCAGCAGCTTTCAGGGGCTGGCGGCCCTTAGCACAGATACGCAGTATTTT. Protein: CASSFQGLAALSTDTQYF.

This clonotype was detected a few times. The rearrangement joins TRBV20-1 to TRBJ2-5, with TRBD2 matching 12 bases. Germline CDR1 and CDR2: DFQATT and SNEGSKA (reference sequence). J lost 0 bases, V lost 6 bases, and 5 bases had no gene match. The CDR3 length is 15 residues. This CDR3 reads CSAYLAGGNQETQYF. CDR3 nucleotide sequence: TGCAGTGCCTATCTAGCGGGAGGGAACCAAGAGACCCAGTACTTC.

The rearrangement uses TRBV4-3 and TRBJ2-1; the match to TRBD1 covers 7 bases. CDR3 length: 16 residues. The germline V gene has CDR1 LGHNA and CDR2 YSLEER. V was clipped by 0 bases and J by 9 bases; unmatched bases: 11. The CDR3 DNA is TGCGCCAGCAGCCAAGATTACGTAAGGGGGCTCGGTGAGCAGTTCTTC. Protein product: CASSQDYVRGLGEQFF.

This clonotype has at least ten counts. The chain combines TRBV11-2 with TRBJ2-7; no definite D call. The CDR3 consists of 12 residues. The germline V gene encodes CDR1 SGHAT and CDR2 FQNNGV. V lost 8 bases and J 5 bases, leaving 13 bases between the germline ends. The DNA for the CDR3 is TGTGCCAGCTTTGACCCCTCGGACGAGCAGTACTTC. This codes for CASFDPSDEQYF.

This clonotype was counted ten times or more. This chain connects TRBV12-5 to TRBJ2-1; D may match TRBD1 or TRBD2 (5 bases each). Trimming removed 6 bases at V and 11 bases at J, with 11 bases between. CDR1 is LGHNT, CDR2 FRNRAP, per germline. The CDR3 covers 11 residues. The CDR3 region is CASGLEGKQFF. The CDR3 bases are TGTGCTAGTGGACTAGAGGGGAAGCAGTTCTTC.

The chain employs TRBV28 and TRBJ1-5; possibly TRBD1 for D (6 bases). Germline V gives CDR1 MDHEN, CDR2 SYDVKM. The V and J ends lost 2 bases and 5 bases respectively, with 10 bases between them. This CDR3 is 14 amino acids long. CDR3 protein: CASSLRGSHQPQHF. As DNA, the CDR3 is TGTGCCAGCAGTTTAAGGGGGAGTCATCAGCCCCAGCATTTT.

This clonotype was picked up a small number of times. CDR3 sequence: CASSPGRVDNSPLHF. DNA of the CDR3: TGTGCCAGCTCACCAGGGCGGGTCGATAATTCACCCCTCCACTTT. The chain recombines TRBV18 with TRBJ1-6; no reliable D call. Germline loops: CDR1 KGHSH, CDR2 LQKENI. V lost 2 bases and J 5 bases, leaving 10 bases between the germline ends. The CDR3 spans 15 residues.

The sample holds a few counts of this clonotype. The genes are TRBV5-1 and TRBJ2-1; 8 bases are a match to TRBD2. With V trimmed by 0 bases and J by 4 bases, 6 bases remained unmatched. Germline V CDR1 and CDR2: SGHRS, YFSETQ. This CDR3 contains 16 residues. The CDR3 DNA follows: TGCGCCAGCAGCTTGGCCAGGCTAGCGGGTTACAATGAGCAGTTCTTC. This translates into CASSLARLAGYNEQFF. Drawing the rest from reference TRBV5-1 and TRBJ2-1, the complete variable domain is KAGVTQTPRYLIKTRGQQVTLSCSPISGHRSVSWYQQTPGQGLQFLFEYFSETQRNKGNFPGRFSGRQFSNSRSEMNVSTLELGDSALYLCASSLARLAGYNEQFFGPGTRLTVL.

The chain joins TRBV5-1 to TRBJ2-1; 10 bases align to TRBD2. The junction had 2 bases not matched to a gene; V was cut back by 0 bases and J by 2 bases. This CDR3 has 16 residues. The germline V gene encodes CDR1 SGHRS and CDR2 YFSETQ. The CDR3 region is CASSLALAGAYNEQFF. In nucleotides, the CDR3 is TGCGCCAGCAGCTTGGCTCTAGCGGGGGCCTACAATGAGCAGTTCTTC.

V usage is TRBV20-1 and J usage is TRBJ2-7; TRBD2 matches at 8 bases. The CDR3 is 12 residues long. CDR1 and CDR2 (germline): DFQATT, SNEGSKA (reference sequence). The DNA for the CDR3 is TGCAGCGCGGGGGGTTATACCTACGAGCAGTACTTC. Translation gives CSAGGYTYEQYF.

The chain uses TRBV6-5 and TRBJ2-7, with 8 positions matching TRBD1. The CDR3 consists of 14 residues. V shed 4 bases and J 6 bases; nucleotides not matched to a gene: 8. Germline CDR1 reads MNHEY; CDR2 reads SVGAGI. CDR3 residues: CASSSGQGRFEQYF. DNA for the CDR3: TGTGCCAGCAGTTCCGGACAGGGAAGGTTCGAGCAGTACTTC.

The chain recombines TRBV12-3 or TRBV12-4 with TRBJ2-3, with 13 bases identical to TRBD2. After removal of 6 bases from V and 4 bases from J, the junction contained 10 bases not matched to a gene. The CDR3 runs to 17 residues. The CDR3 region is CASRAGPTSGGPDTQYF. As DNA, the CDR3 is TGTGCCAGCAGGGCTGGACCGACTAGCGGGGGGCCAGATACGCAGTATTTT.

This rearrangement joins TRBV6-5 to TRBJ1-1, with D unresolved. CDR1 and CDR2 from the germline V gene are MNHEY and SVGAGI. Trimming took off 4 bases at V and 1 base at J, with 10 bases between the two ends. The CDR3 spans 14 residues. In nucleotides, the CDR3 is TGTGCCAGCAGTTCGCCCCGGGCGAACACTGAAGCTTTCTTT. It yields the protein CASSSPRANTEAFF.

The J gene is TRBJ1-4, the V gene TRBV5-1, with 7 bases matching TRBD1. This CDR3 is 17 amino acids long. With 0 bases clipped from V and 8 bases from J, the junction kept 13 bases outside the gene matches. Germline V lookup: CDR1 SGHRS, CDR2 YFSETQ. The CDR3 DNA reads TGCGCCAGCAGCTTGGGAGTAACAGGGGCCCCTGGGGAAAAACTGTTTTTT. It codes for CASSLGVTGAPGEKLFF.

The V gene is TRBV7-2, the J gene TRBJ2-7; 15 bases fit TRBD2. The junction had 3 bases not matched to a gene; V was cut back by 3 bases and J by 6 bases. Germline V gene data show CDR1 as SGHTA and CDR2 as FQGNSA. The CDR3 extends over 15 amino acids. This CDR3 is CASSFGLAGGFEQYF. CDR3 nucleotide sequence: TGTGCCAGCAGCTTCGGACTAGCGGGGGGGTTCGAGCAGTACTTC.

The chain joins TRBV29-1 to TRBJ2-2, with D possibly matching TRBD2 (5 bases). The CDR3 totals 15 residues. Germline values: CDR1 SQVTM, CDR2 ANQGSEA. V was trimmed by 4 bases and J by 0 bases, leaving 12 bases between them. DNA for the CDR3: TGCAGCGTTGTCGTTCCAGCGGCGAACACCGGGGAGCTGTTTTTT. Translating gives CSVVVPAANTGELFF.

V and J are TRBV20-1 and TRBJ2-2; the D gene could be TRBD1 or TRBD2 (5 bases each). From germline, CDR1 is DFQATT and CDR2 SNEGSKA (reference sequence). The CDR3 length is 14 residues. Trimming removed 2 bases from V and 6 bases from J, with 13 bases in between. Here the CDR3 reads CSARSGAPSGELFF. In DNA, the CDR3 is TGCAGTGCTAGATCCGGGGCGCCCTCCGGGGAGCTGTTTTTT.

The rearrangement links TRBV7-9 to TRBJ2-7; the D call may be TRBD1 or TRBD2 (6 bases each). The ends were cut back, 6 bases at V and 6 bases at J, with 18 bases in the middle. The germline CDR1 and CDR2 sequences are SEHNR and FQNEAQ (reference sequence). The CDR3 totals 14 residues. The CDR3 loop is CASRPGAGVREQYF. The CDR3, as DNA: TGTGCCAGCAGACCGGGGGCAGGGGTTCGCGAGCAGTACTTC.

This clonotype turned up a few times. The chain has TRBV9 and TRBJ2-5; 7 bases align to TRBD2. Germline trimming cut 6 bases from V and 1 base from J; bases unmatched to any gene: 6. This CDR3 spans 14 amino acids. Germline lookup yields CDR1 SGDLS and CDR2 YYNGEE. The CDR3 here is CASNVGGPQETQYF. In nucleotides, the CDR3 is TGTGCCAGCAACGTGGGAGGGCCCCAAGAGACCCAGTACTTC.

J is TRBJ2-7 and V is TRBV2; no reliable D call. V was pared by 1 base and J by 1 base, with 8 bases between. The CDR3 contains 14 residues. Per germline, CDR1 SNHLY and CDR2 FYNNEI. The CDR3 loop reads CASSEVDGSYEQYF. CDR3 nucleotides: TGTGCCAGCAGTGAAGTAGACGGATCCTACGAGCAGTACTTC.

J is TRBJ2-7 and V is TRBV29-1, with D uncertain. The V gene lost 1 base and the J gene lost 2 bases, with 9 bases spanning the gap. In germline, CDR1 is SQVTM, CDR2 ANQGSEA. There are 13 residues in the CDR3. The CDR3 nucleotides read TGCAGCGTTGAAGGCAGTGGACCCTACGAGCAGTACTTC. Translation gives CSVEGSGPYEQYF.

For this clonotype: An end of the junction differs from the germline gene, which may be a read error. The chain recombines TRBV9 with TRBJ1-5, with 12 bases fitting TRBD1. Per germline, CDR1 SGDLS and CDR2 YYNGEE. This CDR3 region has 16 residues. The CDR3 sequence is CASSAGTGGAEQPHHF. The CDR3 DNA sequence: TGTGCCAGCAGTGCCGGGACAGGGGGCGCGGAGCAGCCCCACCATTTT.